This entry concerns a single T cell receptor beta chain. This entry comes from a study of blood T cell repertoires in COVID-19. Per the original methods: Estimation of nucleated cell counts was performed using reference gene primer amplification. The method was immunoSEQ multiplex PCR; TCRdb's version includes in-frame clones alone and lacks a portion of them. V and J calls and clone size are those listed in that table; D and trimming were worked out from the DNA. The repertoire holds tens of thousands of clones, with about 90% as singletons. This CDR3 is built from 14 residues. V was pared by 0 bases and J by 7 bases, with 13 bases between. The germline V gene encodes CDR1 SGHRS and CDR2 YFSETQ.

The chain employs TRBV5-1 and TRBJ1-2; D is uncertain. Sequencing was performed on peripheral blood. The sequence derives from a man aged 40-49 years with COVID-19, enrolled during active disease. For the CDR3, the DNA is TGCGCCAGCAGCTTGGGGGAGTTAGGGTTTGGCTACACCTTC. It codes for CASSLGELGFGYTF.